Each of the 27 T cell receptor beta chains below was sequenced from the same sample in a study of OX40 agonist ivuxolimab in advanced cancers. The method was immunoSEQ multiplex PCR; TCRdb's version includes in-frame clones alone and lacks a portion of them. The profile covers tens of thousands of clones, with around nine tenths appearing a single time and more than 0.45% taken by the ten largest. The source was CD4+ or CD8+ T cells sorted from blood, collected in a trial of the OX40 agonist ivuxolimab. These receptors all come from an adult with an advanced solid tumor such as melanoma, head and neck, liver or kidney cancer.

As to this clone: The identical CDR3 is also encoded by other nucleotide sequences in the sample. The chain carries TRBV2 and TRBJ2-1; 11 bases fit TRBD2. The CDR3 is 15 amino acids. CDR1 SNHLY and CDR2 FYNNEI come from the germline V gene. V dropped 6 bases and J dropped 7; count of bases not matched to a gene: 8. As DNA, the CDR3 is TGTGCCAGCAGCGGGGCTAGCGGGAGGAGAAATGAGCAGTTCTTC. Amino acids: CASSGASGRRNEQFF.

The gene calls are TRBV15 and TRBJ1-4; D uncertain. Germline CDR1 and CDR2: LNHNV and YYDKDF (reference sequence). V lost 4 bases to trimming and J lost 3 bases, with 12 bases between them. The CDR3 is made up of 15 amino acids. In DNA form, the CDR3 reads TGTGCCACCAGCATCCAAGGAGACTCTAATGAAAAACTGTTTTTT. It specifies CATSIQGDSNEKLFF.

This rearrangement joins TRBV28 to TRBJ2-7; 9 bases agree with TRBD1. CDR1 is MDHEN and CDR2 is SYDVKM in the germline V gene. V lost 4 bases, J lost 2 bases, and 3 bases stayed unmatched. The CDR3 has 14 residues. The CDR3 sequence: CASSSGQGAYEQYF. The CDR3 nucleotides read TGTGCCAGCAGTTCGGGACAGGGAGCCTACGAGCAGTACTTC.

The rearrangement joins TRBV18 to TRBJ2-7; tentative D call: TRBD2 (5 bases). CDR3 size: 12 residues. Per the germline V gene, CDR1 is KGHSH and CDR2 is LQKENI. V was pared by 1 base and J by 10 bases, with 11 bases between. The CDR3 DNA reads as TGTGCCAGCTCACCACAGGAGACTACTCAGTACTTC. Encoded protein: CASSPQETTQYF.

This chain uses TRBV27 with TRBJ2-1, with D possibly called TRBD1 or TRBD2 (6 bases each). CDR3 size: 16 residues. With 5 bases removed from V and 6 bases from J, the gap between germline ends came to 20 bases. Germline V lookup: CDR1 MNHEY, CDR2 SMNVEV (reference sequence). In nucleotides, the CDR3 is TGTGCCAGCAGTCGGGGGCCCCCTAGTCCTGGCAATGAGCAGTTCTTC. It yields the protein CASSRGPPSPGNEQFF.

This chain uses TRBV18 with TRBJ1-1; no reliable D call. The CDR3 runs 13 residues. V lost 8 bases, J lost 1 base, and 11 bases lay in between. From germline, CDR1 is KGHSH and CDR2 LQKENI. CDR3 nucleotide sequence: TGTGCCAGCGCTGGGGTGTCGAACACTGAAGCTTTCTTT. Protein sequence: CASAGVSNTEAFF. Together with reference TRBV18 and TRBJ1-1, the CDR3 gives the full variable domain: NAGVMQNPRHLVRRRGQEARLRCSPMKGHSHVYWYRQLPEEGLKFMVYLQKENIIDESGMPKERFSAEFPKEGPSILRIQQVVRGDSAAYFCASAGVSNTEAFFGQGTRLTVV.

About this clone itself: Within the sample, other DNA sequences also encode this same CDR3. The chain couples TRBV18 to TRBJ2-7, with 7 bases matching TRBD1. Germline V gene lookup returns CDR1 KGHSH and CDR2 LQKENI. The CDR3 consists of 15 residues. Trimming at V came to 3 bases and at J to 0 bases, leaving 5 bases not matched to a gene. The CDR3 protein is CASSPPGTDSYEQYF. In DNA, the CDR3 is TGTGCCAGCTCACCGCCCGGGACAGACTCCTACGAGCAGTACTTC.

This clone appeared once. V is TRBV4-3 and J is TRBJ1-5; D is undetermined. Trimming cost V 4 bases and J 1 base, with 11 bases left between them. CDR3 size: 15 residues. Germline CDR1 reads LGHNA; CDR2 reads YSLEER. CDR3 coding DNA: TGCGCCAGCAGCCCCCGGGAACTCAGCAATCAGCCCCAGCATTTT. As protein: CASSPRELSNQPQHF.

The chain couples TRBV19 to TRBJ2-1; D not resolved. The CDR3 totals 14 residues. CDR1 and CDR2 (germline): LNHDA, SQIVND (reference sequence). Deletions cut 3 bases from V and 7 bases from J, with 13 bases between. The CDR3 spells CASSMDGPGNEQFF. The CDR3 nucleotides read TGTGCCAGTAGTATGGACGGGCCCGGTAATGAGCAGTTCTTC. The full variable domain, in which reference TRBV19 and TRBJ2-1 provide the parts outside the CDR3, is DGGITQSPKYLFRKEGQNVTLSCEQNLNHDAMYWYRQDPGQGLRLIYYSQIVNDFQKGDIAEGYSVSREKKESFPLTVTSAQKNPTAFYLCASSMDGPGNEQFFGPGTRLTVL.

This rearrangement joins TRBV7-2 to TRBJ2-3; 7 nucleotides match TRBD2. J was trimmed by 1 base and V by 11 bases; bases with no gene match: 9. The CDR3 totals 14 residues. Germline V gene sequence: CDR1 SGHTA, CDR2 FQGNSA. The CDR3 is CASLWAGGTDTQYF. CDR3 sequence (DNA): TGTGCCTCCCTCTGGGCGGGAGGCACAGATACGCAGTATTTT. Filled out from reference TRBV7-2 and TRBJ2-3, the complete variable domain reads GAGVSQSPSNKVTEKGKDVELRCDPISGHTALYWYRQSLGQGLEFLIYFQGNSAPDKSGLPSDRFSAERTGGSVSTLTIQRTQQEDSAVYLCASLWAGGTDTQYFGPGTRLTVL.

The V gene is TRBV18, the J gene TRBJ2-7; weak D call: TRBD1 (6 bases). The germline gives CDR1 KGHSH, CDR2 LQKENI. The CDR3 has 15 amino acids. The V gene lost 3 bases and the J gene lost 0 bases, with 12 bases spanning the gap. In nucleotides, the CDR3 is TGTGCCAGCTCACCGTTAGGGGGAAGCTCCTACGAGCAGTACTTC. Its protein is CASSPLGGSSYEQYF.

V is TRBV11-2 and J is TRBJ2-2; TRBD2 agrees at 8 bases. The junction had 8 bases not matched to a gene; V was cut back by 5 bases and J by 6 bases. From germline, CDR1 is SGHAT and CDR2 FQNNGV. The CDR3 spans 15 residues. The CDR3 protein is CASSPRSGSAGELFF. The CDR3 bases are TGTGCCAGCAGCCCTCGGAGCGGGAGTGCCGGGGAGCTGTTTTTT.

The chain is built from TRBV7-6 and TRBJ2-5; the match to TRBD2 covers 7 bases. The CDR3 length is 13 residues. Looked up from germline, CDR1 is SGHVS and CDR2 is FNYEAQ. With V trimmed by 5 bases and J by 5 bases, 5 bases remained unmatched. Here the CDR3 DNA reads TGTGCCAGCAGCCGTAGCGGGTCTGAGACCCAGTACTTC. It translates to CASSRSGSETQYF.

This sequence joins TRBV19 and TRBJ2-5; D is perhaps TRBD1 or TRBD2 (6 bases each). V shed 8 bases and J shed 5 bases, with 18 bases lying between them. The CDR3 spans 14 residues. CDR1 is LNHDA and CDR2 is SQIVND in the germline V gene (reference sequence). The CDR3 is CASSTGAGAETQYF. CDR3 nucleotide sequence: TGTGCCAGTTCCACGGGGGCAGGCGCGGAGACCCAGTACTTC.

The rearrangement links TRBV27 to TRBJ2-1; 7 positions agree with TRBD2. V was pared by 2 bases and J by 10 bases, with 11 bases of the junction left unmatched. From germline, CDR1 is MNHEY and CDR2 SMNVEV (reference sequence). This CDR3 is built from 15 residues. For the CDR3, the DNA is TGTGCCAGCAGTTTAGGACTAGTGGGGGTCCGGGAGCAGTTCTTC. Protein sequence: CASSLGLVGVREQFF.

This clone was recorded once. J is TRBJ2-1 and V is TRBV29-1; D might be TRBD2 (5 bases). CDR1 and CDR2 (germline): SQVTM, ANQGSEA. V was trimmed by 4 bases and J by 4 bases, leaving 14 bases between them. CDR3 length: 14 amino acids. CDR3 residues: CSVVGGPLYNEQFF. The CDR3 DNA reads as TGCAGCGTTGTAGGCGGGCCGTTATACAATGAGCAGTTCTTC.

This chain connects TRBV30 to TRBJ2-7, with D perhaps TRBD1 (5 bases). The germline CDR1 and CDR2 sequences are GTSNPN and SVGIG (reference sequence). V dropped 1 base and J dropped 2 bases, with 12 bases sitting between them. The CDR3 is made up of 14 amino acids. The CDR3 loop reads CAWSEGVAPYEQYF. For the CDR3, the DNA is TGTGCCTGGAGTGAAGGGGTTGCTCCCTACGAGCAGTACTTC.

This chain joins TRBV28 and TRBJ2-7; D assignment may be TRBD1 or TRBD2 (5 bases each). V was trimmed by 8 bases and J by 6 bases, leaving 20 bases between them. CDR1 and CDR2 from the germline V gene are MDHEN and SYDVKM. The CDR3 is 14 amino acids. The CDR3 DNA follows: TGTGCCAGCTCTGGGGCGGGCGCCCCCTGCGAGCAGTACTTC. This gives the protein CASSGAGAPCEQYF.

The chain links TRBV5-8 to TRBJ2-5, with D possibly TRBD2 on 6 matching bases. V was cut by 3 bases and J by 9 bases, with 15 bases left in between. The CDR3 is made up of 13 amino acids. Germline CDR1 SGHTS, CDR2 YDEGEE. CDR3 nucleotide sequence: TGTGCCAGCAGCTGGGGAGGAGAGAGACCCCAGTACTTC. It encodes CASSWGGERPQYF.

This chain joins TRBV30 and TRBJ2-7; D not resolved. This CDR3 has 12 residues. V was trimmed by 1 base and J by 3 bases, leaving 7 bases between them. Per the germline V gene, CDR1 is GTSNPN and CDR2 is SVGIG (reference sequence). CDR3 loop: CAWSEGVYEQYF. The CDR3 DNA sequence: TGTGCCTGGAGTGAGGGTGTCTACGAGCAGTACTTC.

Points on this clone: The sample holds other DNA sequences that translate to the same CDR3. The gene calls are TRBV7-9 and TRBJ2-1; 7 positions match TRBD2. The CDR3 sequence is 16 residues long. Looked up from germline, CDR1 is SEHNR and CDR2 is FQNEAQ (reference sequence). With V trimmed by 1 base and J by 2 bases, 5 bases remained unmatched. The CDR3 is CASSLVPGGTYNEQFF. The CDR3 nucleotides are TGTGCCAGCAGCTTAGTTCCGGGAGGAACCTACAATGAGCAGTTCTTC.

The rearrangement joins TRBV29-1 to TRBJ2-1; 7 bases are shared with TRBD2. V gave up 7 bases and J gave up 4 bases; unmatched junction bases: 16. The CDR3 has 16 amino acids. Germline V CDR1 and CDR2: SQVTM, ANQGSEA. The DNA for the CDR3 is TGCAGCGCCCCTCGGGGAGGCGGGAGCCCTTACAATGAGCAGTTCTTC. Protein: CSAPRGGGSPYNEQFF.

This chain uses TRBV5-1 with TRBJ2-7; the D call may be TRBD1 or TRBD2 (5 bases each). From germline, CDR1 is SGHRS and CDR2 YFSETQ. This CDR3 is built from 16 residues. V gave up 0 bases and J gave up 3 bases, with 16 bases separating them. This CDR3 reads CASSLVTGTVIYEQYF. The CDR3 nucleotides are TGCGCCAGCAGCTTGGTAACCGGGACCGTGATCTACGAGCAGTACTTC. Combining the CDR3 with reference TRBV5-1 and TRBJ2-7 gives the whole variable domain KAGVTQTPRYLIKTRGQQVTLSCSPISGHRSVSWYQQTPGQGLQFLFEYFSETQRNKGNFPGRFSGRQFSNSRSEMNVSTLELGDSALYLCASSLVTGTVIYEQYFGPGTRLTVT.

The V gene is TRBV6-1, the J gene TRBJ2-5; 7 nucleotides match TRBD1. After removal of 5 bases from V and 1 base from J, the junction contained 4 bases not matched to a gene. Germline V gene lookup returns CDR1 MNHNS and CDR2 SASEGT. The CDR3 loop spans 14 amino acids. The CDR3 nucleotides read TGTGCCAGCAGTATGACAGGGTTCCAAGAGACCCAGTACTTC. Translating it yields CASSMTGFQETQYF.

This clone was detected once. The genes are TRBV19 and TRBJ2-2; 11 bases fit TRBD2. Trimming removed 9 bases from V and 6 bases from J; junction bases left unmatched: 12. Germline V gene lookup returns CDR1 LNHDA and CDR2 SQIVND (reference sequence). The CDR3 has 16 residues. The CDR3 loop is CASTMGLAGGAGELFF. DNA for the CDR3: TGTGCCAGCACGATGGGGCTAGCGGGAGGTGCCGGGGAGCTGTTTTTT.

The rearrangement joins TRBV7-6 to TRBJ2-5; D is uncertain. The CDR3 has 12 residues. V lost 2 bases to trimming and J lost 10 bases, with 11 bases between them. CDR1 and CDR2 from the germline V gene are SGHVS and FNYEAQ. The chain's CDR3 is CASSLNRGDQYF. The CDR3 DNA sequence: TGTGCCAGCAGCTTAAACCGTGGCGACCAGTACTTC.

This chain joins TRBV9 and TRBJ2-2, with 7 bases aligning to TRBD2. The trim removed 0 bases at V and 7 bases at J, leaving 9 bases unmatched. The CDR3 sequence is 16 residues long. CDR1 is SGDLS, CDR2 YYNGEE, per germline. CDR3 sequence: CASSVVSGRAVGELFF. The CDR3 DNA reads as TGTGCCAGCAGCGTAGTTTCAGGGAGGGCGGTCGGGGAGCTGTTTTTT. The whole variable domain, filled in from reference TRBV9 and TRBJ2-2, reads DSGVTQTPKHLITATGQRVTLRCSPRSGDLSVYWYQQSLDQGLQFLIQYYNGEERAKGNILERFSAQQFPDLHSELNLSSLELGDSALYFCASSVVSGRAVGELFFGEGSRLTVL.